The 10 T cell receptor beta chains listed next were all sequenced from one sample in a study of beta chain features in type 1 diabetes. General study findings and limits: The study found moderately but significantly shorter TCRB CDR3s in all four CD4+ subsets of Type 1 diabetes patients.

The authors reverse transcribed all of the isolated RNA, so sequencing captured expressed TCRB transcripts. Assay: immunoSEQ multiplex PCR; the TCRdb copy retains only in-frame clones and omits some. The sample includes 130,000 to 150,000 clones, around 13% of them seen just once. These TCRs' antigens remain unknown. Sequences were obtained from central memory CD4+ T cells from blood. The receptor set was obtained from a man aged 18 to 35 with type 1 diabetes.

The J gene is TRBJ2-3, the V gene TRBV2; D is undetermined. V dropped 10 bases and J dropped 4 bases, with 15 bases sitting between them. Germline assignment: CDR1 SNHLY and CDR2 FYNNEI. The CDR3 extends over 13 amino acids. Written as DNA, the CDR3 is TGTGCCACCGAACCACTAAGGTCAGATACGCAGTATTTT. Protein: CATEPLRSDTQYF. Filled out from reference TRBV2 and TRBJ2-3, the complete variable domain reads EPEVTQTPSHQVTQMGQEVILRCVPISNHLYFYWYRQILGQKVEFLVSFYNNEISEKSEIFDDQFSVERPDGSNFTLKIRSTKLEDSAMYFCATEPLRSDTQYFGPGTRLTVL.

This clone showed up just a few times. The chain combines TRBV19 with TRBJ1-1; 9 positions match TRBD1. V trimming: 8 bases; J trimming: 4 bases; junction bases outside the gene matches: 11. Per germline, CDR1 LNHDA and CDR2 SQIVND (reference sequence). This CDR3 has 15 residues. CDR3 in amino acids: CASRDRVMSGTEAFF. As DNA, the CDR3 is TGTGCCAGTCGGGACAGGGTGATGAGTGGCACTGAAGCTTTCTTT. Complete variable domain (other parts from reference TRBV19 and TRBJ1-1): DGGITQSPKYLFRKEGQNVTLSCEQNLNHDAMYWYRQDPGQGLRLIYYSQIVNDFQKGDIAEGYSVSREKKESFPLTVTSAQKNPTAFYLCASRDRVMSGTEAFFGQGTRLTVV.

This clone occurred a few times. This chain's CDR3 is CASSPPYPGELFF. CDR3 DNA sequence: TGTGCCAGCAGCCCTCCTTATCCCGGGGAGCTGTTTTTT. The chain recombines TRBV5-6 with TRBJ2-2; D is uncertain. Looked up from germline, CDR1 is SGHDT and CDR2 is YYEEEE. V was shortened by 4 bases and J by 6 bases, with 10 bases between the two germline ends. This CDR3 is 13 amino acids long.

The chain employs TRBV7-2 and TRBJ2-1; 10 bases line up with TRBD2. The germline V gene has CDR1 SGHTA and CDR2 FQGNSA. This CDR3 is built from 15 residues. V gave up 5 bases and J gave up 9 bases; unmatched junction bases: 10. CDR3 in amino acids: CASSPELAGNGEQFF. CDR3 bases: TGTGCCAGCAGCCCAGAACTAGCGGGGAATGGTGAGCAGTTCTTC.

This clone has just a few counts. The chain employs TRBV11-2 and TRBJ2-5, with D perhaps given as TRBD1 or TRBD2 (5 bases each). Germline V lookup: CDR1 SGHAT, CDR2 FQNNGV. Trimming pared 1 base from V and 3 bases from J, leaving 9 bases between. This CDR3 is built from 14 residues. The CDR3 sequence is CASSLGGTKETQYF. CDR3 nucleotides: TGTGCCAGCAGCTTAGGAGGGACGAAAGAGACCCAGTACTTC.

CDR3 loop: CASSQEVAQVARQPQHF. DNA for the CDR3: TGTGCCAGCAGCCAAGAAGTTGCCCAGGTCGCACGGCAGCCCCAGCATTTT. The chain joins TRBV4-2 to TRBJ1-5; D not resolved. The V and J ends lost 0 bases and 7 bases respectively, with 19 bases between them. The CDR3 consists of 17 residues. The germline V gene has CDR1 LGHNA and CDR2 YNFKEQ.

The genes are TRBV6-5 and TRBJ2-7; 7 bases match TRBD1. V lost 2 bases to trimming and J lost 3 bases; unmatched junction nucleotides: 7. This CDR3 region has 15 residues. Germline V gene lookup returns CDR1 MNHEY and CDR2 SVGAGI. As DNA, the CDR3 is TGTGCCAGCAGTTACAGGGCAGGGGGTGACTACGAGCAGTACTTC. It specifies CASSYRAGGDYEQYF.

This clone was picked up many times. This rearrangement joins TRBV7-2 to TRBJ1-4, with D perhaps matching TRBD1 (6 bases). This CDR3 region has 14 residues. The V end lost 6 bases, the J end lost 7 bases, and 15 bases lay between the germline ends. Germline V gives CDR1 SGHTA, CDR2 FQGNSA. The CDR3 sequence: CASSSQGSGEKLFF. The DNA of the CDR3 is TGTGCCAGCAGTTCCCAGGGGAGCGGTGAAAAACTGTTTTTT.

This clone has a handful of counts. The gene calls are TRBV11-1 and TRBJ2-3, with 12 bases aligning to TRBD2. Germline CDR1 is SGHAT and CDR2 is FQDESV (reference sequence). The J segment lost 2 bases and the V segment lost 6 bases, leaving 6 bases of the junction unmatched. The length of the CDR3 is 16 residues. CDR3 sequence (DNA): TGTGCCAGCAGTCACGGACTAGCGGGGCCCACAGATACGCAGTATTTT. Amino acids: CASSHGLAGPTDTQYF. The variable domain in full, with the rest retrieved from reference TRBV11-1 and TRBJ2-3, is EAEVAQSPRYKITEKSQAVAFWCDPISGHATLYWYRQILGQGPELLVQFQDESVVDDSQLPKDRFSAERLKGVDSTLKIQPAELGDSAMYLCASSHGLAGPTDTQYFGPGTRLTVL.

The V and J genes are TRBV27 and TRBJ2-7, with D perhaps matching TRBD1 (5 bases). The CDR3 is 15 amino acids. The germline gives CDR1 MNHEY, CDR2 SMNVEV (reference sequence). Trimming pared 3 bases from V and 2 bases from J, leaving 14 bases between. CDR3 bases: TGTGCCAGCAGTTTTCGGTGGCAGGGAACCTACGAGCAGTACTTC. Its translation: CASSFRWQGTYEQYF.